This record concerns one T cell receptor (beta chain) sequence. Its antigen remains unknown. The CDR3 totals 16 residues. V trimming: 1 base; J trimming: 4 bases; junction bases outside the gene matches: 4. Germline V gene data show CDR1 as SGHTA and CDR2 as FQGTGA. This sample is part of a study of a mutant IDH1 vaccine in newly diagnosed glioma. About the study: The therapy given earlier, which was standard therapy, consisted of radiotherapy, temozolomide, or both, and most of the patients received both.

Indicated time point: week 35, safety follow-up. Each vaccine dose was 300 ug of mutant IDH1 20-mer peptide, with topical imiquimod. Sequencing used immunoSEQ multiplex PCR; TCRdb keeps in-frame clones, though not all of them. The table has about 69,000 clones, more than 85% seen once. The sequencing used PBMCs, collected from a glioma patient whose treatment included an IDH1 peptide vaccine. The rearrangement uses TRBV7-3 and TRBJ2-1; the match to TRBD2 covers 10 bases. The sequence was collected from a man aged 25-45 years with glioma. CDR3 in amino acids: CASSLKIAGGYNEQFF. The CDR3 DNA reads TGTGCCAGCAGCTTAAAAATAGCGGGAGGTTACAATGAGCAGTTCTTC.